Each of the 18 T cell receptor beta chains below was sequenced from the same sample in a study of CD8+CD57+ T cells in acquired aplastic anemia. Selection for sequencing was limited to patients who had shown CD8+CD57+ cell expansion by flow cytometry. Both TCR beta VDJ combination and CDR3 sequence profiling were carried out. Genomic DNA was the template for this profiling. MiXCR, run by TCRdb on the reads, gives a single entry per CDR3 protein. Seen here are hundreds of thousands of distinct CDR3 sequences, 45% to 50% observed once, and the top ten hold 7.8%. The source material was sorted CD4+, CD8+, or CD8+CD57+ T cells (not recorded which) from PBMCs. Receptors originate from a human donor with aplastic anemia.

Ten or more counts support this clonotype. This chain links TRBV20-1 with TRBJ2-3; perhaps TRBD2 as D (6 bases). In germline, CDR1 is DFQATT, CDR2 SNEGSKA (reference sequence). Deletions cut 0 bases from V and 6 bases from J, with 13 bases between. CDR3 size: 14 residues. The CDR3 is CSARETRGRDTQYF. DNA for the CDR3: TGCAGTGCTAGAGAGACTAGGGGAAGGGATACGCAGTATTTT.

This clonotype has ten or more counts. The chain links TRBV7-6 to TRBJ2-2; D gene uncertain. V dropped 1 base and J dropped 3 bases, with 6 bases sitting between them. The CDR3 has 14 amino acids. Germline V gene data show CDR1 as SGHVS and CDR2 as FNYEAQ. DNA of the CDR3: TGTGCCAGCAGCTTAGACCTGTACACCGGGGAGCTGTTTTTT. Translating it yields CASSLDLYTGELFF.

Many counts were recorded for this clonotype. J is TRBJ2-3 and V is TRBV20-1; TRBD2 agrees at 13 bases. The CDR3 contains 16 residues. Germline V gives CDR1 DFQATT, CDR2 SNEGSKA (reference sequence). After removal of 3 bases from V and 6 bases from J, the junction contained 9 bases not matched to a gene. CDR3 nucleotides: TGCAGTGCTAGGGTAACTAGCGGGAGGGCCTGGGATACGCAGTATTTT. Protein: CSARVTSGRAWDTQYF.

This clonotype showed up just once. J is TRBJ1-3 and V is TRBV10-1; 9 bases line up with TRBD1. The CDR3 loop spans 15 amino acids. Germline V gives CDR1 WNHNN, CDR2 SYGVQD (reference sequence). The trim removed 4 bases at V and 5 bases at J, leaving 6 bases unmatched. CDR3 sequence (DNA): TGCGCCAGCAGTGTCCGGGACAGGGATAGAAACACCATATATTTT. Translated: CASSVRDRDRNTIYF.

This clonotype was counted between two and nine times. The chain carries TRBV12-5 and TRBJ2-3; no definite D call. Deletions cut 1 base from V and 4 bases from J, with 12 bases between. This CDR3 contains 15 residues. CDR1 LGHNT and CDR2 FRNRAP come from the germline V gene. CDR3 sequence (DNA): TGTGCTAGTGGTTTGGAGTCACTGGGCTCAGATACGCAGTATTTT. Protein: CASGLESLGSDTQYF.

The chain combines TRBV15 with TRBJ2-7; weak D call: TRBD2 (7 bases). The CDR3 sequence is 16 residues long. Germline-derived CDR1 and CDR2 are LNHNV and YYDKDF (reference sequence). V lost 3 bases and J lost 3, with 18 bases in between. In DNA, the CDR3 is TGTGCCACCAGCAGCCCGGGGGGCAGGGGAAGCTACGAGCAGTACTTC. Its translation: CATSSPGGRGSYEQYF.

This clonotype was picked up a small number of times. A single base separates this from a much larger clone, so it may be a read error. The V gene is TRBV20-1, the J gene TRBJ2-7; 10 nucleotides agree with TRBD2. Germline CDR1 DFQATT, CDR2 SNEGSKA (reference sequence). The CDR3 totals 16 residues. Here the CDR3 DNA reads TGCAGTGCTAACGACATTCAGCGGGAGGGGACCTACGAGCGGTACTTC. Amino acids: CSANDIQREGTYERYF.

This clonotype was recorded a few times. The chain uses TRBV6-2 or TRBV6-3 and TRBJ1-5, with a possible D match to TRBD1 (6 bases). Trimming took 4 bases from V and 4 from J, leaving 17 bases between them. CDR1 is MNHEY and CDR2 is SVGEGT in the germline V gene. The CDR3 runs to 16 residues. CDR3 in DNA: TGTGCCAGCAGTTTAGACAGGACTAGGGATAATCAGCCCCAGCATTTT. Its translation is CASSLDRTRDNQPQHF.

This clonotype showed up just a few times. The CDR3 DNA sequence: TGTGCCAGCAGCTTCTTGAATAACTATGGCTACACCTTC. Protein: CASSFLNNYGYTF. The chain joins TRBV7-9 to TRBJ1-2; unclear D gene. Germline CDR1 reads SEHNR; CDR2 reads FQNEAQ (reference sequence). The CDR3 is made up of 13 amino acids. Trimming took off 3 bases at V and 1 base at J, with 6 bases between the two ends.

This clonotype was counted a few times. The chain has TRBV5-1 and TRBJ1-6; D may be TRBD1 (6 bases). Trimming cost V 0 bases and J 7 bases, with 8 bases left between them. CDR3 length: 14 amino acids. Per the germline V gene, CDR1 is SGHRS and CDR2 is YFSETQ. CDR3 sequence (DNA): TGCGCCAGCAGCTTGGAACAGGGAAATTCACCCCTCCACTTT. It translates to CASSLEQGNSPLHF.

This clonotype was picked up many times. The rearrangement links TRBV20-1 to TRBJ2-7; D not resolved. V was cut by 0 bases and J by 3 bases, with 12 bases left in between. The length of the CDR3 is 14 residues. The germline V gene encodes CDR1 DFQATT and CDR2 SNEGSKA (reference sequence). The CDR3: CSARDSSLYYEQYF. The CDR3 bases are TGCAGTGCTAGAGACTCTTCTCTCTACTACGAGCAGTACTTC.

V is TRBV29-1 and J is TRBJ2-7, with TRBD1 matching 7 bases. The V gene end was trimmed by 6 bases and the J gene end by 0 bases; junction bases not matched to a gene: 2. The CDR3 covers 12 residues. CDR1 and CDR2 (germline): SQVTM, ANQGSEA. CDR3 DNA sequence: TGCAGCGTCCGGGACAGCTCCTACGAGCAGTACTTC. It translates to CSVRDSSYEQYF.

The chain joins TRBV27 to TRBJ2-3; D might be TRBD1 (5 bases). With 4 bases removed from V and 1 base from J, the gap between germline ends came to 12 bases. This CDR3 region has 15 residues. Germline-derived CDR1 and CDR2 are MNHEY and SMNVEV (reference sequence). The CDR3 spells CASSSQTGGTDTQYF. The CDR3 DNA follows: TGTGCCAGCAGTTCCCAAACAGGAGGCACAGATACGCAGTATTTT.

This clonotype showed up many times. The V call is TRBV7-8, the J call TRBJ2-7; possibly TRBD2 for D (6 bases). Trimming shortened V by 0 bases and J by 0 bases, and 21 bases separated the two germline ends. Germline V lookup: CDR1 SGHVS, CDR2 FQNEAQ. This CDR3 has 19 residues. The CDR3 loop reads CASSLAPVAVQLDSYEQYF. The DNA of the CDR3 is TGTGCCAGCAGCTTAGCGCCGGTAGCGGTTCAATTGGACTCCTACGAGCAGTACTTC.

This clonotype was counted many times. The chain has TRBV6-1 and TRBJ2-1; TRBD2 aligns across 8 bases. The CDR3 runs to 17 residues. Trimming took 5 bases from V and 4 from J; bases not matched to a gene: 13. Germline V CDR1 and CDR2: MNHNS, SASEGT. The chain's CDR3 is CASSSPGGRPQYNEQFF. The CDR3 bases are TGTGCCAGCAGTTCTCCGGGCGGGAGGCCTCAATACAATGAGCAGTTCTTC.

The sample holds many counts of this clonotype. This chain connects TRBV20-1 to TRBJ2-7; 11 nucleotides agree with TRBD2. The germline V gene encodes CDR1 DFQATT and CDR2 SNEGSKA (reference sequence). V lost 5 bases and J lost 6; bases outside the gene matches: 24. This CDR3 is 19 amino acids long. The CDR3 sequence is CSASSSETSGVPSSLEQYF. Here the CDR3 DNA reads TGCAGTGCTTCGTCATCCGAGACTAGCGGGGTCCCTTCTTCCCTCGAGCAGTACTTC.

Regarding this clonotype: A much larger clone lies one base from this, so it may be a read error. This chain connects TRBV7-9 to TRBJ2-7; 7 nucleotides line up with TRBD2. Germline CDR1 and CDR2: SEHNR and FQNEAQ (reference sequence). CDR3 length: 17 residues. This CDR3 reads CASSQVESGGQSHEQYF. DNA for the CDR3: TGCGCCAGCAGCCAAGTAGAGTCGGGGGGTCAATCCCACGAGCAGTACTTC.

The chain recombines TRBV24-1 with TRBJ1-1, with TRBD1 matching 7 bases. Germline CDR1 reads KGHDR; CDR2 reads SFDVKD. This CDR3 is built from 14 residues. V lost 5 bases and J lost 1; bases outside the gene matches: 3. For the CDR3, the DNA is TGTGCCACCAGTGCCGGGACAGCGAACACTGAAGCTTTCTTT. This translates into CATSAGTANTEAFF.